Listed below are T cell receptor beta chains from one sample, sequenced in a study of human T cells and chemical hapten exposure. TCRdb passed the 5' RACE reads through MiXCR, listing each CDR3 protein once. The sample records 120,000 to 150,000 distinct CDR3 sequences, about 4.3% being singletons. Receptors originate from a female donor in good health. CDR3s include the opening cysteine and the closing phenylalanine or tryptophan. D genes are given only for firm matches. Only part of the rows carry a size: once, few, many, or a class if the clone is expanded.

>TRBJ1-1|NA|TRBV11-2|many
TGTGCCAGCAGCTTCACCCCCCTAATCGCGAACACTGAAGCTTTCTTT
CASSFTPLIANTEAFF
>TRBJ2-2|NA|TRBV29-1|NA
TGCAGCGTTGAAGAGGGGGAGCTGTTTTTT
CSVEEGELFF
>TRBJ1-1|NA|TRBV30|many
TGTGCCTGGAGCGTGGGGGGTTACACTGAAGCTTTCTTT
CAWSVGGYTEAFF
>TRBJ1-2|NA|TRBV14|many
TGTGCCAGCAGCCTTGATGACATTCCACGAGATAACTATGGCTACACCTTC
CASSLDDIPRDNYGYTF
>TRBJ2-1|TRBD2|TRBV29-1|many
TGCAGCGTTGACGGTCTAGCGGGGGGGCCAGTTGATGAGCAGTTCTTC
CSVDGLAGGPVDEQFF
>TRBJ2-7|TRBD1|TRBV6-5|NA
TGTGCCTGCTCCGGGACAGGGGCCTACGAGCAGTACTTC
CACSGTGAYEQYF
>TRBJ1-2|TRBD1|TRBV29-1|many
TGCAGCGTTGAAGACCCCACAGGGGACTATGGCTACACCTTC
CSVEDPTGDYGYTF
>TRBJ2-7|TRBD1|TRBV29-1|many
TGCAGCGTTGGGACAGGCAACTACGAGCAGTACTTC
CSVGTGNYEQYF
>TRBJ1-1|NA|TRBV5-1|NA
TGCGCCAGCAACGCCAGGGAAAAGAACACTGAAGCTTTCTTT
CASNAREKNTEAFF
>TRBJ2-4|NA|TRBV2|many
TGTGCCAGCAGTGAAAGCGCTCAGTACTTC
CASSESAQYF
>TRBJ1-1|NA|TRBV5-1|NA
TGCGCCAGACGTGCGGCAGCTGAAGCTTTCTTT
CARRAAAEAFF
>TRBJ1-5|NA|TRBV20-1|few
TGCAGTGCTAGATTGGGTTATAGCAATCAGCCCCAGCATTTT
CSARLGYSNQPQHF
>TRBJ2-2|NA|TRBV5-4|many
TGTGCCAGCAGCTTGAAATCAGGGGCTTGGACCGGGGAGCTGTTTTTT
CASSLKSGAWTGELFF
>TRBJ2-4|NA|TRBV12-3/TRBV12-4|many
TGTGCCAGCAGCCCGGACAAGCTAGCCAAAAACATTCAGTACTTC
CASSPDKLAKNIQYF
>TRBJ2-3|TRBD2|TRBV20-1|many
TGCAGTGGACTAGCGGGGGTTAGCACAGATACGCAGTATTTT
CSGLAGVSTDTQYF
>TRBJ2-5|TRBD2|TRBV29-1|many
TGCAGCGCCGACCGGGGGGGATTCCAAGAGACCCAGTACTTC
CSADRGGFQETQYF
>TRBJ1-2|TRBD1|TRBV10-3|many
TGTGCCATCACCGACAGGGTTGAGCGTGGCTACACCTTC
CAITDRVERGYTF
>TRBJ1-2|NA|TRBV5-6|NA
TGTGCCAGCAGCTTGAAGGGGAGGTACTATGGCTACACCTTC
CASSLKGRYYGYTF
>TRBJ2-1|NA|TRBV5-4|many
TGTGCCAGCAGCTTGGACAGCTCGGAGGGCAATGAGCAGTTCTTC
CASSLDSSEGNEQFF
>TRBJ2-7|NA|TRBV28|many
TGTGCCAGTCTTCGCCCGAGCGGGCCGTACGAGCAGTACTTC
CASLRPSGPYEQYF
>TRBJ1-5|NA|TRBV12-3/TRBV12-4|many
TGTGCCAGCAGTTTCGGGTTACAGCCCCAGCATTTT
CASSFGLQPQHF
>TRBJ2-3|TRBD1|TRBV12-3/TRBV12-4|many
TGTGCCAGCAGTCGTAGGGGGCCGGGAGATACGCAGTATTTT
CASSRRGPGDTQYF
>TRBJ1-2|NA|TRBV3-1|many
TGTGCCAGCAGCCAACACGACCAGGCAAGCTATGGCTACACCTTC
CASSQHDQASYGYTF
>TRBJ1-2|NA|TRBV6-2/TRBV6-3|many
TGTGCCAGCAGTCCGGGTTTCAGGCAGCTTCAATATGGCTACACCTTC
CASSPGFRQLQYGYTF
>TRBJ2-1|NA|TRBV10-3|few
TGTGCCATCAGTGAGGGCCCTTTAGAGCAGTTCTTC
CAISEGPLEQFF
>TRBJ2-3|TRBD1|TRBV7-9|many
TGTGCCAGCAGCTTAGCCCTAGGGACAGTCAGCACAGATACGCAGTATTTT
CASSLALGTVSTDTQYF
>TRBJ2-1|TRBD2|TRBV15|many
TGTGCCACCAGCAGCGGGGGGTACAATGAGCAGTTCTTC
CATSSGGYNEQFF
>TRBJ1-1|NA|TRBV3-1|few
TGTGCCAGCAGCCAACGAGGGGAGACTGAAGCTTTCTTT
CASSQRGETEAFF
>TRBJ2-7|TRBD1|TRBV9|many
TGTGCCAGCAGCGGACCCACAGGACAGGCCTACGAGCAGTACTTC
CASSGPTGQAYEQYF
>TRBJ1-6|NA|TRBV5-1|many
TGCGCCAGCAGCTTGGACCGGAGTTCACCCCTCCACTTT
CASSLDRSSPLHF
>TRBJ1-5|TRBD1|TRBV5-5|many
TGTGCCAGCAGCCCTGGACAGGGACCCGGAGTACCTCAGCCCCAGCATTTT
CASSPGQGPGVPQPQHF
>TRBJ2-3|TRBD2|TRBV7-2|many
TGTGCCAGCAGTTGGACTAGCGGTATCGATACGCAGTATTTT
CASSWTSGIDTQYF
>TRBJ2-3|TRBD2|TRBV5-4|many
TGTGCCAGCAGCTTCGGGGGCGGGACTAGCGGGGGTGGAGATACGCAGTATTTT
CASSFGGGTSGGGDTQYF
>TRBJ1-3|TRBD1|TRBV5-4|many
TGTGCCAGCAGCTTAGGAGGGACAGTCTCTGGAAACACCATATATTTT
CASSLGGTVSGNTIYF
>TRBJ1-1|NA|TRBV7-9|NA
TGTGCCAGCAGCTTACGGGAAAAGGGCACTGAAGCTTTCTTT
CASSLREKGTEAFF
>TRBJ2-7|NA|TRBV19|many
TGTGCCAGTAGTATAGATTGGATTAGCTCCGAGCAGTACTTC
CASSIDWISSEQYF
>TRBJ1-1|NA|TRBV20-1|many
TGCAGTGCTAGAGATCGGGGTCGGGGCCCAAACACTGAAGCTTTCTTT
CSARDRGRGPNTEAFF
>TRBJ1-2|NA|TRBV12-3/TRBV12-4|NA
TGTGCCAGCAGTTCGTACCTTCGGGCCGCACCGCAGGGCTACACCTTC
CASSSYLRAAPQGYTF
>TRBJ1-2|NA|TRBV4-2|NA
TGTGCCAGCAGCCAAGATCGGGGACCTTCCTATGGCTACACCTTC
CASSQDRGPSYGYTF
>TRBJ2-1|NA|TRBV7-7|few
TGTGCTAGCAGCTTGGGACCGAGGGGGATTATGAATGAGCAGTTCTTC
CASSLGPRGIMNEQFF
>TRBJ2-3|TRBD1|TRBV20-1|many
TGCAGTGCTACTTCGCCGGGACAGAGCACAGATACGCAGTATTTT
CSATSPGQSTDTQYF
>TRBJ2-3|NA|TRBV28|many
TGTGCCAGCAGGAGGGGTTGGGGCACAGATACGCAGTATTTT
CASRRGWGTDTQYF